The 17 T cell receptor beta chains given below trace back to one sample, sequenced in a study of T-cell reconstitution after alpha-beta-depleted transplantation in children. A library of TCRbeta sequences, prepared with unique molecular identifiers, was generated. TCRdb ran MiXCR on the PCR reads and lists one entry per CDR3 protein. The sample includes about 540,000 distinct CDR3 sequences, around 19% seen only once; the top ten take more than 2.5%. Source: PBMCs from the stem cell graft donor, taken from the stem cell graft. These receptor sequences come from a human donor who donated a stem cell graft to a child with acute lymphoblastic leukemia.

The chain has TRBV25-1 and TRBJ1-5; TRBD1 is a possible D gene (5 bases). Looked up from germline, CDR1 is MGHDK and CDR2 is SYGVNS. CDR3 length equals 15 residues. V lost 6 bases and J 2 bases, leaving 14 bases between the germline ends. CDR3 in DNA: TGTGCCAGCAGCACGGGGGGGATGGGCAATCAGCCCCAGCATTTT. Amino acid sequence: CASSTGGMGNQPQHF. Based on the CDR3 plus reference TRBV25-1 and TRBJ1-5, the full variable domain is EADIYQTPRYLVIGTGKKITLECSQTMGHDKMYWYQQDPGMELHLIHYSYGVNSTEKGDLSSESTVSRIRTEHFPLTLESARPSHTSQYLCASSTGGMGNQPQHFGDGTRLSIL.

The CDR3 loop is CASSIATNYGYTF. DNA for the CDR3: TGTGCCAGTAGTATTGCAACTAACTATGGCTACACCTTC. The chain links TRBV19 to TRBJ1-2; D unclear. The CDR3 covers 13 residues. Germline loops: CDR1 LNHDA, CDR2 SQIVND (reference sequence). V lost 3 bases and J 0 bases, leaving 5 bases between the germline ends.

V is TRBV12-3 or TRBV12-4 and J is TRBJ2-7, with 8 bases matching TRBD2. This CDR3 is built from 16 residues. With V trimmed by 4 bases and J by 0 bases, 8 bases remained unmatched. The DNA of the CDR3 is TGTGCCAGCAGTTCACCCGTTAGCGGGGCCTCCTACGAGCAGTACTTC. Translated, it gives CASSSPVSGASYEQYF.

The sample holds a few counts of this clonotype. The chain uses TRBV6-1 and TRBJ1-5; a possible D gene is TRBD1 (5 bases). The V gene lost 6 bases and the J gene lost 0 bases, with 18 bases spanning the gap. This CDR3 comprises 17 residues. The V gene's germline CDR1 is MNHNS and CDR2 SASEGT. CDR3 DNA sequence: TGTGCCAGCAGGGGTACCGGGGGAAGGAGTAGCAATCAGCCCCAGCATTTT. It codes for CASRGTGGRSSNQPQHF.

Only a few counts were recorded for this clonotype. The V and J genes are TRBV12-3 or TRBV12-4 and TRBJ1-1, with D possibly matching TRBD1 (5 bases). The CDR3 totals 18 residues. Trimming pared 2 bases from V and 3 bases from J, leaving 22 bases between. The CDR3 region is CASSLYVRAGLMHTEAFF. The CDR3 nucleotides are TGTGCCAGCAGTTTATATGTGCGGGCAGGGCTAATGCACACTGAAGCTTTCTTT.

This clonotype was counted a few times. The CDR3 coding sequence is TGTGCCAGCAGTGAATGGGGGGGGGTGAATCAGCCCCAGCATTTT. Its protein product is CASSEWGGVNQPQHF. The rearrangement links TRBV2 to TRBJ1-5, with D tentatively TRBD1 (5 bases). V lost 2 bases and J lost 4, with 12 bases in between. CDR1 and CDR2 from the germline V gene are SNHLY and FYNNEI. The CDR3 covers 15 residues.

The chain carries TRBV5-1 and TRBJ2-5, with D perhaps assigned TRBD1 or TRBD2 (5 bases each). The CDR3 contains 15 residues. The V end lost 2 bases, the J end lost 5 bases, and 16 bases lay between the germline ends. Germline values: CDR1 SGHRS, CDR2 YFSETQ. This chain's CDR3 is CASSFRDPRRETQYF. DNA for the CDR3: TGCGCCAGCAGCTTCAGGGACCCACGGCGGGAGACCCAGTACTTC.

The chain employs TRBV20-1 and TRBJ2-1; the D gene could be TRBD1 or TRBD2 (5 bases each). The CDR3 extends over 14 amino acids. Trimming removed 1 base at V and 8 bases at J, with 15 bases between. Per germline, CDR1 DFQATT and CDR2 SNEGSKA (reference sequence). CDR3 nucleotides: TGCAGTGCTAGAGCGGGGCTAGCTGTCGATGAGCAGTTCTTC. Translated, it gives CSARAGLAVDEQFF.

The gene calls are TRBV15 and TRBJ2-6; no definite D call. V lost 7 bases and J lost 2, with 9 bases in between. This CDR3 comprises 14 residues. Germline V gives CDR1 LNHNV, CDR2 YYDKDF (reference sequence). The CDR3 loop is CATTTGTGANVLTF. The CDR3 DNA sequence: TGTGCCACCACGACGGGTACTGGGGCCAACGTCCTGACTTTC.

The V gene is TRBV4-1, the J gene TRBJ1-4; a weak D match, TRBD1 (5 bases). Trimming left V 3 bases short and J 6 bases short, with 14 bases between. The CDR3 has 15 residues. CDR1 and CDR2 from the germline V gene are MGHRA and YSYEKL. This CDR3 is CASSHLGQGDEKLFF. The CDR3 DNA reads as TGCGCCAGCAGCCACCTCGGGCAGGGCGATGAAAAACTGTTTTTT.

This clonotype was picked up a small number of times. V usage is TRBV12-3 or TRBV12-4 and J usage is TRBJ2-5; D might be TRBD1 or TRBD2, each matching 7 bases. This CDR3 has 16 residues. V gave up 6 bases and J gave up 6 bases, with 23 bases separating them. The CDR3 protein is CASRGGDRDSGQTQYF. As DNA, the CDR3 is TGTGCCAGCAGGGGGGGGGACCGGGACAGTGGACAGACCCAGTACTTC.

This clonotype has only a few counts. This sequence joins TRBV20-1 and TRBJ2-7; the match to TRBD2 covers 7 bases. Germline V gives CDR1 DFQATT, CDR2 SNEGSKA (reference sequence). Unmatched junction bases numbered 13, after V lost 2 bases and J lost 6 bases. The length of the CDR3 is 15 residues. CDR3 bases: TGCAGTGCTAGACCACCCCGCGGGAGCGGGGCCGAGCAGTACTTC. Encoded protein: CSARPPRGSGAEQYF.

This clonotype occurred a few times. The chain joins TRBV12-3 or TRBV12-4 to TRBJ2-5; unclear D gene. V lost 7 bases and J 7 bases, leaving 13 bases between the germline ends. This CDR3 comprises 12 residues. The CDR3 sequence: CASTPSLGTQYF. The CDR3 region has the DNA TGTGCCAGCACCCCTTCCCTTGGGACCCAGTACTTC.

This clonotype showed up just a few times. The chain combines TRBV10-3 with TRBJ2-7; 7 nucleotides align to TRBD2. The V and J ends lost 6 bases and 5 bases, in that order; junction bases with no gene match: 7. This CDR3 is built from 13 residues. Germline V lookup: CDR1 ENHRY, CDR2 SYGVKD. The CDR3 bases are TGTGCCATCAGCGCCGGCGCGGGAGACGAGCAGTACTTC. This sequence encodes CAISAGAGDEQYF.

This clonotype was detected ten times or more. The rearrangement links TRBV5-1 to TRBJ2-1; D is ambiguous. Looked up from germline, CDR1 is SGHRS and CDR2 is YFSETQ. The CDR3 sequence is 12 residues long. V lost 1 base and J lost 3, with 2 bases in between. The CDR3 nucleotides are TGCGCCAGCAGCTTGAACTACAATGAGCAGTTCTTC. Translation gives CASSLNYNEQFF.

CDR3 sequence reads: CSAIGQDSYEQYF. CDR3 sequence (DNA): TGCAGTGCTATCGGACAGGACTCCTACGAGCAGTACTTC. The rearrangement links TRBV20-1 to TRBJ2-7; TRBD1 aligns across 7 bases. The CDR3 consists of 13 residues. Looked up from germline, CDR1 is DFQATT and CDR2 is SNEGSKA (reference sequence). The trim removed 4 bases at V and 0 bases at J, leaving 3 bases unmatched.

This clonotype was counted a few times. The rearrangement uses TRBV3-1 and TRBJ2-4; 9 positions match TRBD2. The CDR3 is 15 amino acids. Trimming took 2 bases from V and 9 from J; bases not matched to a gene: 8. The germline V gene encodes CDR1 LGHDT and CDR2 YNNKEL (reference sequence). The CDR3 here is CASSQQGGAGGIQYF. The CDR3 coding sequence is TGTGCCAGCAGCCAACAGGGGGGAGCGGGGGGCATTCAGTACTTC.